Shown below are 10 T cell receptor beta chains from a single sample sequenced in a study of T cells in narcolepsy. The table came from immunoSEQ multiplex PCR; TCRdb's copy has only in-frame clones and leaves some out. The profile shows approximately 30,000 clones, 86% of them singletons. Specimen: CD45RA- memory CD4+ T cells from PBMCs. The receptor source for this set is a human donor with narcolepsy.

The V gene is TRBV18, the J gene TRBJ2-6; maybe TRBD1 (6 bases). V dropped 4 bases and J dropped 0 bases, with 16 bases sitting between them. This CDR3 spans 18 amino acids. Per the germline V gene, CDR1 is KGHSH and CDR2 is LQKENI. CDR3 sequence (DNA): TGTGCCAGCTCACTAAGGACAGTTTCGAGCTCTGGGGCCAACGTCCTGACTTTC. It codes for CASSLRTVSSSGANVLTF.

J is TRBJ2-5 and V is TRBV9; 8 nucleotides match TRBD2. The CDR3 extends over 15 amino acids. Looked up from germline, CDR1 is SGDLS and CDR2 is YYNGEE. Unmatched junction bases numbered 4, after V lost 3 bases and J lost 0 bases. This CDR3 reads CASSATGGYQETQYF. The CDR3 region has the DNA TGTGCCAGCAGCGCTACGGGAGGGTACCAAGAGACCCAGTACTTC.

This clone was seen more than once but under ten times. The chain recombines TRBV7-9 with TRBJ1-5; D is perhaps TRBD1 (6 bases). Trimming took 7 bases from V and 6 from J, leaving 13 bases between them. This CDR3 is 13 amino acids long. Per germline, CDR1 SEHNR and CDR2 FQNEAQ (reference sequence). The CDR3: CASTPGEGQPQHF. The CDR3 DNA reads TGTGCCAGCACTCCAGGGGAGGGTCAGCCCCAGCATTTT.

The table lists this clone with a few counts. As DNA, the CDR3 is TGTGCCAGCAGCGTTAGCGGGGGGGCGCGGAATGAGCAGTTCTTC. It codes for CASSVSGGARNEQFF. V usage is TRBV7-9 and J usage is TRBJ2-1, with TRBD2 identical over 11 bases. Germline CDR1 is SEHNR and CDR2 is FQNEAQ (reference sequence). Germline trimming cut 5 bases from V and 7 bases from J; bases unmatched to any gene: 7. The CDR3 covers 15 residues. The full variable domain, in which reference TRBV7-9 and TRBJ2-1 provide the parts outside the CDR3, is DTGVSQNPRHKITKRGQNVTFRCDPISEHNRLYWYRQTLGQGPEFLTYFQNEAQLEKSRLLSDRFSAERPKGSFSTLEIQRTEQGDSAMYLCASSVSGGARNEQFFGPGTRLTVL.

This sequence joins TRBV7-7 and TRBJ2-1; D ambiguous. Trimming stripped 7 bases from V and 3 bases from J, with 16 bases between. Germline V gene data show CDR1 as SSHAT and CDR2 as FNYEAQ (reference sequence). This CDR3 contains 15 residues. The CDR3 region is CASTLAADRYNEQFF. The CDR3 bases are TGTGCCAGCACCCTTGCTGCTGACCGCTACAATGAGCAGTTCTTC.

The genes are TRBV19 and TRBJ2-3; the match to TRBD2 covers 7 bases. CDR1 LNHDA and CDR2 SQIVND come from the germline V gene (reference sequence). The CDR3 extends over 13 amino acids. V lost 5 bases, J lost 4 bases, and 3 bases stayed unmatched. This CDR3 is CASSLAGADTQYF. In nucleotides, the CDR3 is TGTGCCAGTAGTCTTGCGGGGGCAGATACGCAGTATTTT.

This rearrangement joins TRBV5-1 to TRBJ1-1; D is undetermined. The germline gives CDR1 SGHRS, CDR2 YFSETQ. Trimming shortened V by 0 bases and J by 7 bases, and 13 bases separated the two germline ends. The CDR3 loop spans 14 amino acids. Here the CDR3 reads CASSLASGNGEAFF. The CDR3 DNA follows: TGCGCCAGCAGCTTGGCCAGCGGGAACGGTGAAGCTTTCTTT.

The rearrangement links TRBV4-1 to TRBJ1-1; D is ambiguous. The V end was cut by 4 bases, the J end by 2 bases, with 17 bases between. Germline V gene data show CDR1 as MGHRA and CDR2 as YSYEKL. This CDR3 comprises 16 residues. The CDR3 here is CASSPRAATPNTEAFF. The CDR3 nucleotides read TGCGCCAGCAGCCCTCGGGCAGCGACACCAAACACTGAAGCTTTCTTT.

V usage is TRBV6-5 and J usage is TRBJ2-7; 9 bases match TRBD1. Germline V CDR1 and CDR2: MNHEY, SVGAGI. The CDR3 has 16 residues. The CDR3 DNA follows: TGTGCCAGCACTTACGGCGGGACAGGGCCCACCTACGAGCAGTACGTC. Its protein product is CASTYGGTGPTYEQYV.

With respect to this clone: The same CDR3 arises from other DNA sequences in this sample as well. CDR3 DNA sequence: TGTGCCAGCTCACTGGGACAGGGTGGTCAGCCCCAGCATTTT. As protein: CASSLGQGGQPQHF. The chain carries TRBV18 and TRBJ1-5; 9 nucleotides align to TRBD1. The CDR3 spans 14 residues. Per the germline V gene, CDR1 is KGHSH and CDR2 is LQKENI. The V segment lost 4 bases and the J segment 6 bases; nucleotides outside the gene matches: 4.